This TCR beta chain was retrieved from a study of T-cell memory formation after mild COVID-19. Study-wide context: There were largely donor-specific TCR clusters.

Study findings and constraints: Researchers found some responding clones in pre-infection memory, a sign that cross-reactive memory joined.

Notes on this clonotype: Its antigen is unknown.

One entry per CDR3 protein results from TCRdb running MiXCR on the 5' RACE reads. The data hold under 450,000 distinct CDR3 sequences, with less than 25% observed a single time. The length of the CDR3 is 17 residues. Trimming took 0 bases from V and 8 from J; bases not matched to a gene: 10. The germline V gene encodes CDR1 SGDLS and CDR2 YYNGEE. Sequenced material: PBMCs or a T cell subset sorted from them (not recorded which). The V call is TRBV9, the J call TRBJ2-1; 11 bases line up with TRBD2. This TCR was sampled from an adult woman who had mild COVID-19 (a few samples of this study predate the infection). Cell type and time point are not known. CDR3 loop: CASSVAASGGRPYEQFF. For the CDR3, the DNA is TGTGCCAGCAGCGTAGCGGCTAGCGGGGGGAGACCGTATGAGCAGTTCTTC.